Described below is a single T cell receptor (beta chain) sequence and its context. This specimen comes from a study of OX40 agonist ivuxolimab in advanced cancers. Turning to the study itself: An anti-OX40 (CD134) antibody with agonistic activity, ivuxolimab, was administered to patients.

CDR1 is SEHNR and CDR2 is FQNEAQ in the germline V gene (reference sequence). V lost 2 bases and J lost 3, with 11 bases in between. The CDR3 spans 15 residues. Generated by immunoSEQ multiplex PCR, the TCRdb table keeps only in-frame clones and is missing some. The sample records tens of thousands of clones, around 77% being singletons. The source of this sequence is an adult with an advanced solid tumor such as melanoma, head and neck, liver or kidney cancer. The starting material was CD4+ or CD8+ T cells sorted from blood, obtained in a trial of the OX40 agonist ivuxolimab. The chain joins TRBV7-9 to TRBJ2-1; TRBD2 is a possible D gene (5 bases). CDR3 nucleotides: TGTGCCAGCAGCTTAAGCGAAGGACTCTACAATGAGCAGTTCTTC. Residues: CASSLSEGLYNEQFF.